The 7 T cell receptor beta chains reported below all come from one sample, sequenced in a study of neurological immune-mediated disorders. TCRdb passed the 5' RACE reads through MiXCR, listing each CDR3 protein once. The repertoire has around 31,000 distinct CDR3 sequences, 4% of them found once; the top ten carry about 23%. Sequences were obtained from CD4+ T cells from blood. The receptor source for this set is a woman aged 40 to 50 in good health.

This clonotype was found many times. The chain has TRBV9 and TRBJ1-4; D gene ambiguous. Per the germline V gene, CDR1 is SGDLS and CDR2 is YYNGEE. V lost 0 bases and J 7 bases, leaving 22 bases between the germline ends. The CDR3 is made up of 18 amino acids. In nucleotides, the CDR3 is TGTGCCAGCAGCGTAGCTGATGGTAGACTGGCAACGGGTGAAAAACTGTTTTTT. Translating it yields CASSVADGRLATGEKLFF.

This clonotype was found many times. The CDR3: CSARQGDQPQHF. Written as DNA, the CDR3 is TGCAGTGCTAGACAGGGGGATCAGCCCCAGCATTTT. The chain is built from TRBV20-1 and TRBJ1-5; 7 bases align to TRBD1. The CDR3 runs to 12 residues. With 2 bases clipped from V and 5 bases from J, the junction kept 0 bases outside the gene matches. The germline V gene has CDR1 DFQATT and CDR2 SNEGSKA (reference sequence).

J is TRBJ2-3 and V is TRBV18; tentative D call: TRBD2 (6 bases). CDR1 and CDR2 (germline): KGHSH, LQKENI. The CDR3 spans 16 residues. The V gene lost 1 base and the J gene lost 0 bases, with 11 bases spanning the gap. CDR3 region: CASSPLPGGSTDTQYF. In DNA, the CDR3 is TGTGCCAGCTCACCACTGCCCGGGGGAAGCACAGATACGCAGTATTTT.

The sample holds many counts of this clonotype. This chain links TRBV28 with TRBJ2-7, with 16 positions matching TRBD2. J was trimmed by 8 bases and V by 6 bases; bases with no gene match: 4. The length of the CDR3 is 14 residues. Germline values: CDR1 MDHEN, CDR2 SYDVKM. The CDR3 nucleotides read TGTGCCAGCAGCGGGACTAGCGGGAGGGCCAAGCAGTACTTC. Residues: CASSGTSGRAKQYF.

This clonotype has ten or more counts. This chain connects TRBV20-1 to TRBJ1-2, with D possibly matching TRBD1 (5 bases). Trimming removed 5 bases at V and 8 bases at J, with 18 bases between. CDR3 length equals 13 residues. Germline lookup yields CDR1 DFQATT and CDR2 SNEGSKA (reference sequence). In DNA form, the CDR3 reads TGCAGTGCTGACCCACGTGGGGGGAGCGGCTACACCTTC. Translation: CSADPRGGSGYTF.

This clonotype was detected many times. This rearrangement joins TRBV5-1 to TRBJ2-7, with D perhaps matching TRBD2 (5 bases). Per germline, CDR1 SGHRS and CDR2 YFSETQ. CDR3 length: 14 amino acids. The V gene lost 0 bases and the J gene lost 2 bases, with 9 bases spanning the gap. The CDR3 region has the DNA TGCGCCAGCAGCTTGGGACTGACTACCTACGAGCAGTACTTC. It is translated as CASSLGLTTYEQYF. The variable domain in full, completed from reference TRBV5-1 and TRBJ2-7, reads KAGVTQTPRYLIKTRGQQVTLSCSPISGHRSVSWYQQTPGQGLQFLFEYFSETQRNKGNFPGRFSGRQFSNSRSEMNVSTLELGDSALYLCASSLGLTTYEQYFGPGTRLTVT.

This clonotype has at least ten counts. The chain combines TRBV6-2 or TRBV6-3 with TRBJ2-1; unclear D gene. The CDR3 consists of 14 residues. V dropped 3 bases and J dropped 2 bases, with 8 bases sitting between them. Germline CDR1 is MNHEY and CDR2 is SVGEGT. The chain's CDR3 is CASSYTGPYNEQFF. The CDR3 region has the DNA TGTGCCAGCAGTTATACCGGTCCCTACAATGAGCAGTTCTTC.